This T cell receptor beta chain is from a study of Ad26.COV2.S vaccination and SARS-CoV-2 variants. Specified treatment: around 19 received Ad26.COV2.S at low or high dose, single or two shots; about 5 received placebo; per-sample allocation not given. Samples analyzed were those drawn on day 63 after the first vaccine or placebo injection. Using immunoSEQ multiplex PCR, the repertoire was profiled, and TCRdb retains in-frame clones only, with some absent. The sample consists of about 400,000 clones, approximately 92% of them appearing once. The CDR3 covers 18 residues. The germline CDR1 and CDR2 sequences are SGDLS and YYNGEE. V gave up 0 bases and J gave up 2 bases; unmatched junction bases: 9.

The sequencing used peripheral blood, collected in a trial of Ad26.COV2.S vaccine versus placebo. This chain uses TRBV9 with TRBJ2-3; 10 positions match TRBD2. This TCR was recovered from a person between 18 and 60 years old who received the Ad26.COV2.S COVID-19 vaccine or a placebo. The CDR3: CASSVGPAGGTITDTQYF. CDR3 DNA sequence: TGTGCCAGCAGCGTAGGCCCAGCGGGGGGGACAATCACAGATACGCAGTATTTT. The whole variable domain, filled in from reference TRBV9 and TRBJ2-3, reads DSGVTQTPKHLITATGQRVTLRCSPRSGDLSVYWYQQSLDQGLQFLIQYYNGEERAKGNILERFSAQQFPDLHSELNLSSLELGDSALYFCASSVGPAGGTITDTQYFGPGTRLTVL.